These 10 T cell receptor beta chains came from one sample sequenced in a study of naive and memory T cell subsets. An equimolar mix of two oligonucleotides served as the beta constant-region primer for TRBC1 and TRBC2. Four rounds of PCR amplified the ligated cDNA using nested alpha and beta constant-region primers plus SP2. TCRdb reprocessed the UMI-ligation and nested PCR reads with MiXCR, giving one entry per CDR3 protein. The table records 80,000 to 95,000 distinct CDR3 sequences, about 8.2% of them present only once. The sample consisted of naive CD8+ T cells from blood. The receptors here all came from a human donor in good health.

The genes are TRBV6-2 or TRBV6-3 and TRBJ2-1, with 13 bases aligning to TRBD2. V shed 2 bases, J shed 4 bases, and the junction held 5 bases outside the gene matches. Germline V gene lookup returns CDR1 MNHEY and CDR2 SVGEGT. The length of the CDR3 is 17 residues. In DNA, the CDR3 is TGTGCCAGCAGTTACAGGACTAGCGGGAGCCCTTACAATGAGCAGTTCTTC. Translating it yields CASSYRTSGSPYNEQFF.

This chain links TRBV5-1 with TRBJ2-5, with 8 bases that match TRBD2. There are 16 residues in the CDR3. Germline-derived CDR1 and CDR2 are SGHRS and YFSETQ. The V gene end was trimmed by 4 bases and the J gene end by 4 bases; junction bases not matched to a gene: 12. The CDR3 is CASSQQREFSPETQYF. In DNA form, the CDR3 reads TGCGCCAGCAGCCAACAGCGGGAGTTCTCCCCAGAGACCCAGTACTTC.

The chain is built from TRBV7-2 and TRBJ2-2; no definite D call. Germline CDR1 SGHTA, CDR2 FQGNSA. Trimming pared 8 bases from V and 4 bases from J, leaving 14 bases between. CDR3 length: 14 residues. The CDR3 bases are TGTGCCAGCTCGGTACAAGCTATCACCGGGGAGCTGTTTTTT. Its protein product is CASSVQAITGELFF.

The chain has TRBV4-3 and TRBJ2-1; a weak D match, TRBD2 (6 bases). The V gene's germline CDR1 is LGHNA and CDR2 YSLEER. The V and J ends lost 4 bases and 6 bases respectively, with 19 bases between them. This CDR3 is built from 16 residues. The CDR3 spells CASSLQGGFASNEQFF. The CDR3 DNA sequence: TGCGCCAGCAGCCTCCAAGGAGGGTTCGCGAGCAATGAGCAGTTCTTC.

This sequence joins TRBV20-1 and TRBJ2-7, with 13 bases fitting TRBD2. In germline, CDR1 is DFQATT, CDR2 SNEGSKA (reference sequence). The CDR3 is made up of 14 amino acids. The V and J ends lost 3 bases and 5 bases, in that order; junction bases with no gene match: 4. CDR3 coding DNA: TGCAGTGCTAGCGGACTAGCGGGAGAGAACGAGCAGTACTTC. Amino acids: CSASGLAGENEQYF.

V gene TRBV14 combines with J gene TRBJ2-2; 10 bases are a match to TRBD2. Germline values: CDR1 SGHDN, CDR2 FVKESK. V gave up 0 bases and J gave up 6 bases; unmatched junction bases: 7. The length of the CDR3 is 17 residues. Written as DNA, the CDR3 is TGTGCCAGCAGCCAAGATTTGAGGCTAGCGGGAGCCGGGGAGCTGTTTTTT. Translating it yields CASSQDLRLAGAGELFF.

The CDR3 DNA follows: TGTGCCAGCAGCAGACTAGCTTCGTACGAGCAGTACTTC. This translates into CASSRLASYEQYF. The rearrangement joins TRBV6-2 or TRBV6-3 to TRBJ2-7, with TRBD2 matching 7 bases. J lost 4 bases, V lost 6 bases, and 6 bases had no gene match. This CDR3 contains 13 residues. Germline V lookup: CDR1 MNHEY, CDR2 SVGEGT.

V gene TRBV7-8 combines with J gene TRBJ2-7; D may be TRBD1 or TRBD2 (5 bases each). The CDR3 runs 14 residues. Germline lookup yields CDR1 SGHVS and CDR2 FQNEAQ. The V and J ends lost 1 base and 3 bases respectively, with 10 bases between them. The CDR3, as DNA: TGTGCCAGCAGCTTAGTGGGGGACGTCTACGAGCAGTACTTC. It codes for CASSLVGDVYEQYF.

Note on this clonotype: A single base separates this from a much larger clone, so it may be a read error. The rearrangement links TRBV4-2 to TRBJ2-7, with 9 bases fitting TRBD1. The germline V gene encodes CDR1 LGHNA and CDR2 YNFKEQ. The ends lost 5 bases at V and 2 bases at J; junction bases unmatched: 4. CDR3 length: 14 residues. The CDR3 sequence: CASSSGTGTYEQYF. The CDR3 nucleotides are TGTGCCAGCAGCTCCGGGACAGGGACCTACGAGCAGTACTTC.

This clonotype occurred a few times. The chain is built from TRBV18 and TRBJ2-1; D is possibly TRBD2 (5 bases). Deletions cut 3 bases from V and 8 bases from J, with 8 bases between. The CDR3 is 12 residues long. CDR1 KGHSH and CDR2 LQKENI come from the germline V gene. This chain's CDR3 is CASSPEAYEQFF. Written as DNA, the CDR3 is TGTGCCAGCTCACCGGAGGCCTATGAGCAGTTCTTC.